The rows below give T cell receptor beta chains drawn from one sample of a study of T cell repertoires in ileal Crohn's disease. Profiling relied on immunoSEQ multiplex PCR, and the TCRdb table lists in-frame clones only, not all of them. The table shows fewer than 20,000 clones, with 80% to 95% occurring only once. Sequencing input: ileal tissue. The receptors derive from an adult with Crohn's disease. Each CDR3 is given with its conserved first and last residue. A D gene is named only where the DNA matches it firmly. Some rows have no size entry. The others give once, few or many, or a class for an expanded clone.

clone size: NA
J gene: TRBJ2-3
D gene: NA
V gene: TRBV9
CDR3 DNA: TGTGCCAGCAGCGGCGGGGTTAGCACAGATACGCAGTATTTT
CDR3 protein: CASSGGVSTDTQYF

clone size: NA
J gene: TRBJ1-2
D gene: NA
V gene: TRBV28
CDR3 DNA: TGTGCCAGCGGGAGCAGTAGGTCGAGCACCTTC
CDR3 protein: CASGSSRSSTF

clone size: NA
J gene: TRBJ2-7
D gene: NA
V gene: TRBV9
CDR3 DNA: TGTGCCAGCAGCGTAGTATACAGCTACGAGCAGTACTTC
CDR3 protein: CASSVVYSYEQYF

clone size: NA
J gene: TRBJ2-7
D gene: TRBD1
V gene: TRBV9
CDR3 DNA: TGTGCCAGCAGCGTAGGGACAGGGGAGTCCTACGAGCAGTACTTC
CDR3 protein: CASSVGTGESYEQYF

clone size: NA
J gene: TRBJ2-3
D gene: NA
V gene: TRBV18
CDR3 DNA: TGTGCCAGCTCACCAACTAGTTCAGATACGCAGTATTTT
CDR3 protein: CASSPTSSDTQYF

clone size: NA
J gene: TRBJ1-2
D gene: NA
V gene: TRBV5-4
CDR3 DNA: TGTGCCAGCAGCCAAGACAGGAGCACCTATGGCTACACCTTC
CDR3 protein: CASSQDRSTYGYTF

clone size: NA
J gene: TRBJ2-7
D gene: NA
V gene: TRBV5-1
CDR3 DNA: TGCGCCAGCAGCATCGACAGTTACGAGCAGTACTTC
CDR3 protein: CASSIDSYEQYF

clone size: NA
J gene: TRBJ2-2
D gene: NA
V gene: TRBV2
CDR3 DNA: TGTGCCAGCAATAAAGAGTCAGGGCCCGGGGAGCTGTTTTTT
CDR3 protein: CASNKESGPGELFF

clone size: few
J gene: TRBJ1-5
D gene: NA
V gene: TRBV6-6
CDR3 DNA: TGTGCCAGCAGTTACCCGAGGGACCGCGATCAGCCCCAGCATTTT
CDR3 protein: CASSYPRDRDQPQHF

clone size: medium-sized
J gene: TRBJ2-7
D gene: NA
V gene: TRBV5-4
CDR3 DNA: TGTGCCAGCAGCTTGGGAGATGTCTCCTACGAGCAGTACTTC
CDR3 protein: CASSLGDVSYEQYF

clone size: NA
J gene: TRBJ2-2
D gene: NA
V gene: TRBV5-4
CDR3 DNA: TGTGCCAGCAGCCCGATCACCGGGGAGCTGTTTTTT
CDR3 protein: CASSPITGELFF

clone size: NA
J gene: TRBJ2-7
D gene: NA
V gene: TRBV4-1
CDR3 DNA: TGCGCCAGCAGCCAGGCCCGACAGGTCAGTACCTACGAGCAGTACTTC
CDR3 protein: CASSQARQVSTYEQYF

clone size: NA
J gene: TRBJ1-1
D gene: NA
V gene: TRBV11-3
CDR3 DNA: TGTGCCAGCAGCTTAGCAGAGAACACTGAAGCTTTCTTT
CDR3 protein: CASSLAENTEAFF

clone size: NA
J gene: TRBJ2-5
D gene: NA
V gene: TRBV7-9
CDR3 DNA: TGTGCCAGCAGCTTAGGCGCTAGTAAGGACTTC
CDR3 protein: CASSLGASKDF

clone size: few
J gene: TRBJ2-1
D gene: TRBD2
V gene: TRBV5-1
CDR3 DNA: TGCGCCAGCAGCGCCCTGGGGGGGACTACCTTATACAATGAGCAGTTCTTC
CDR3 protein: CASSALGGTTLYNEQFF

clone size: NA
J gene: TRBJ1-6
D gene: NA
V gene: TRBV5-1
CDR3 DNA: TGCGCCAGCAGCTTGGCGGCTAAAAATTCACCCCTCCACTTT
CDR3 protein: CASSLAAKNSPLHF

clone size: NA
J gene: TRBJ2-1
D gene: NA
V gene: TRBV5-1
CDR3 DNA: TGCGCCAGCAGCTTGCCCCCGGGGGCAATGACAAGCTCCTACAATGAGCAGTTCTTC
CDR3 protein: CASSLPPGAMTSSYNEQFF

clone size: NA
J gene: TRBJ2-7
D gene: NA
V gene: TRBV6-5
CDR3 DNA: TGTGCCAGCAGTTACTTCCCAGACTCCTACGAGCAGTACTTC
CDR3 protein: CASSYFPDSYEQYF

clone size: NA
J gene: TRBJ2-7
D gene: NA
V gene: TRBV19
CDR3 DNA: TGTGCCAGTAGTATAACCAGGGACGGTAACGAGCAGTACTTC
CDR3 protein: CASSITRDGNEQYF

clone size: NA
J gene: TRBJ1-1
D gene: NA
V gene: TRBV30
CDR3 DNA: TGTGCCTGGAGTGTTGGTATCGCGAACACTGAAGCTTTCTTT
CDR3 protein: CAWSVGIANTEAFF

clone size: NA
J gene: TRBJ1-4
D gene: NA
V gene: TRBV28
CDR3 DNA: TGTGCCAGCAGTTGGCGGGGGGGGCTAAATGAAAAACTGTTTTTT
CDR3 protein: CASSWRGGLNEKLFF

clone size: NA
J gene: TRBJ2-2
D gene: NA
V gene: TRBV5-1
CDR3 DNA: TGCGCCAGCAGCTTGGGACCCACCGGGGAGCTGTTTTTT
CDR3 protein: CASSLGPTGELFF

clone size: NA
J gene: TRBJ2-2
D gene: NA
V gene: TRBV11-3
CDR3 DNA: TGTGCCAGCAGCTTAGGGTCGGCGGGGCCCACCGGGGAGCTGTTTTTT
CDR3 protein: CASSLGSAGPTGELFF

clone size: NA
J gene: TRBJ1-2
D gene: NA
V gene: TRBV6-5
CDR3 DNA: TGTGCCAGCAGTGAAAACAGGGAGCGAAGTGGCTACACCTTC
CDR3 protein: CASSENRERSGYTF

clone size: NA
J gene: TRBJ1-5
D gene: NA
V gene: TRBV29-1
CDR3 DNA: TGCAGCGTTGATTTCGGGACGGGTCAGCCCCAGCATTTT
CDR3 protein: CSVDFGTGQPQHF

clone size: NA
J gene: TRBJ1-4
D gene: NA
V gene: TRBV6-6
CDR3 DNA: TGTGCCAGCAGTTACGCGAGGGGAACTGAAAAACTGTTTTTT
CDR3 protein: CASSYARGTEKLFF

clone size: NA
J gene: TRBJ2-2
D gene: NA
V gene: TRBV7-2
CDR3 DNA: TGTGCCAGCAGCTTAGAGCAACCTCCCCGAGGGGAGCTGTTTTTT
CDR3 protein: CASSLEQPPRGELFF